This T cell receptor beta chain appears in the sequencing data of a study of blood T cell repertoires in COVID-19 (dated by TCRdb to 2018 to 2020). Context from the whole study: Collaborator samples came from the United States, Italy and Spain and covered acute and convalescent phases of COVID-19. Where HLA class I and class II types were available, the types were taken from metadata supplied by the sample provider, not from assay-based typing. The prospective study material was composed of cDNA or gDNA derived from T cells, B-cell-depleted T cells, or PBMCs. Subjects who had been exposed to COVID-19, were actively infected with it, or had recovered from it provided the deeply sampled blood TCRbeta repertoires that made up the dataset. Samples were obtained from the ongoing ImmuneRACE study (first 160 participants) and from about 1,300 subjects provided by 6 global collaborators. The repertoires were released in a freely available public database intended as a resource for research on the immune response to SARS-CoV-2. Nearly every sample came with metadata listing a de-identified subject ID, COVID-19 status, age in years and sex.

This clone was counted only a few times. Its binding antigen is unknown. The input lacks base qualities; no much larger clone sits a single base away. In the germline V gene, CDR1 corresponds to MGHDK and CDR2 to SYGVNS. Compared with germline, V lacks 5 bases and J lacks 0 bases; bases without a gene match: 13. Including the terminal cysteine and phenylalanine, the CDR3 comprises 18 residues. CDR3 DNA only is kept here, 54 bases in frame from base 1. TCRbeta CDR3 regions were amplified from genomic DNA by means of the immunoSEQ Assay, a bias-controlled multiplex PCR. For the original study's pipeline: Nucleated cell counts per sample were estimated from amplification of reference gene primers within the assay. To quantify the absolute abundance of each unique TCRbeta CDR3 rearrangement, sequence reads were collapsed and filtered. For each sample, productive Simpson clonality was calculated as the square root of Simpson's diversity index across productive rearrangements. This immuneACCESS table, as held by TCRdb, lists in-frame sequences with V and J called but not all clones. Of the missing ones, under half trace to an unresolved V gene in checked studies; the others have no known cause. That table supplies the V and J calls and clone size; D and trimming were determined from the DNA. This sample has about 85,000 clones in its table, and around four fifths of those were observed once. The ten largest make up 11% of the sample.

Broader findings and caveats from the paper: How much clinical and demographic metadata was included differed by source and by participant, and the metadata was provided uncurated.

Each collaborating institution followed its own protocols to collect whole blood in K2EDTA tubes. For TCRbeta analysis, collaborators shipped samples in one of three forms: frozen whole blood, isolated PBMCs, or DNA extracted from either of those sample types. The sequence derives from a man between 65 and 80 years old with acute or convalescent COVID-19. The V and J genes are TRBV25-1 and TRBJ1-2, with TRBD1 identical over 9 junction bases. Sequencing was performed on peripheral blood. The sequence in DNA is TGTGCCAGCAGTACCCACCGGGACAGGGACTACACTAACTATGGCTACACCTTC. This translates into CASSTHRDRDYTNYGYTF.